These 8 T cell receptor beta chains were all obtained from the same sample, sequenced in a study of EBV T-cell therapy then PD-1 blockade in nasopharyngeal carcinoma. Sequencing was performed with immunoSEQ multiplex PCR; in TCRdb, only in-frame clones are kept and a portion is missing. Counted here are under 25,000 clones, approximately 88% occurring once; the ten biggest clones make up around 32%. No antigen is known for these receptors. Treatment indicated: AdE1-LMPpoly-expanded autologous EBV-specific T-cell therapy followed by anti-PD-1 nivolumab. The sequencing here drew on CD8+ T cells from blood, taken between days 25 and 35 from a patient whose treatment included autologous EBV-specific T cells and nivolumab. All receptors derive from a man aged 35 to 55 with nasopharyngeal carcinoma.

The V call is TRBV29-1, the J call TRBJ2-2; perhaps TRBD1 as D (7 bases). CDR3 length: 16 amino acids. The germline V gene has CDR1 SQVTM and CDR2 ANQGSEA. V was trimmed by 2 bases and J by 8 bases, leaving 21 bases between them. The CDR3 is CSVETGQRALGGELFF. CDR3 DNA sequence: TGCAGCGTTGAAACGGGACAGCGGGCGCTGGGAGGGGAGCTGTTTTTT.

V usage is TRBV5-5 and J usage is TRBJ2-7; D might be TRBD1 (5 bases). Germline V gives CDR1 SGHKS, CDR2 YYEKEE (reference sequence). This CDR3 spans 12 amino acids. The V gene lost 1 base and the J gene lost 6 bases, with 8 bases spanning the gap. CDR3 protein: CASSLSRAEQYF. CDR3 nucleotide sequence: TGTGCCAGCAGCTTGAGCAGGGCCGAGCAGTACTTC. The entire variable domain, with the rest obtained from reference TRBV5-5 and TRBJ2-7, is as follows: DAGVTQSPTHLIKTRGQQVTLRCSPISGHKSVSWYQQVLGQGPQFIFQYYEKEERGRGNFPDRFSARQFPNYSSELNVNALLLGDSALYLCASSLSRAEQYFGPGTRLTVT.

The chain links TRBV6-1 to TRBJ2-5; TRBD1 might be the D (5 bases). Trimming pared 3 bases from V and 3 bases from J, leaving 17 bases between. CDR1 and CDR2 (germline): MNHNS, SASEGT. This CDR3 comprises 16 residues. The CDR3 DNA follows: TGTGCCAGCAGTGATGTGGTACAGGCAGTTGAAGAGACCCAGTACTTC. Translated, it gives CASSDVVQAVEETQYF.

The rearrangement uses TRBV12-3 or TRBV12-4 and TRBJ1-3, with D uncertain. The CDR3 sequence is 13 residues long. V gave up 10 bases and J gave up 0 bases, with 10 bases separating them. CDR3 in DNA: TGTGCCACATCCTGGAGCTCTGGAAACACCATATATTTT. This sequence encodes CATSWSSGNTIYF.

This clone occurred once. The V call is TRBV4-1, the J call TRBJ2-2, with D perhaps matching TRBD1 or TRBD2 (6 bases each). Germline V gene data show CDR1 as MGHRA and CDR2 as YSYEKL. The CDR3 covers 14 residues. V was cut by 6 bases and J by 4 bases, with 12 bases left in between. The CDR3 is CASSPWGATGELFF. The CDR3 region has the DNA TGCGCCAGCAGTCCTTGGGGGGCCACCGGGGAGCTGTTTTTT.

The chain joins TRBV27 to TRBJ1-6; no reliable D call. V lost 2 bases to trimming and J lost 5 bases, with 13 bases between them. The germline CDR1 and CDR2 sequences are MNHEY and SMNVEV (reference sequence). CDR3 length: 16 residues. The CDR3 DNA reads TGTGCCAGCAGTTTAAAATGGGGTAATCATAATTCACCCCTCCACTTT. Translated, it gives CASSLKWGNHNSPLHF.

The chain uses TRBV7-3 and TRBJ2-1; TRBD2 might be the D (5 bases). The V gene's germline CDR1 is SGHTA and CDR2 FQGTGA. The CDR3 is 14 amino acids. V shed 5 bases and J shed 8 bases, with 16 bases lying between them. The CDR3 here is CASSLRGFSDEQFF. The CDR3, as DNA: TGTGCCAGCAGCCTCCGGGGATTCTCGGATGAGCAGTTCTTC.

This clone was recorded many times. This chain uses TRBV28 with TRBJ2-1, with 8 positions matching TRBD2. Losses at the gene ends were 6 bases for V and 4 bases for J; bases not matched to a gene: 8. Germline lookup yields CDR1 MDHEN and CDR2 SYDVKM. The CDR3 spans 15 residues. The CDR3 here is CASSLLAGSYNEQFF. The CDR3 DNA reads as TGTGCCAGCAGCCTCTTAGCGGGGTCATACAATGAGCAGTTCTTC.